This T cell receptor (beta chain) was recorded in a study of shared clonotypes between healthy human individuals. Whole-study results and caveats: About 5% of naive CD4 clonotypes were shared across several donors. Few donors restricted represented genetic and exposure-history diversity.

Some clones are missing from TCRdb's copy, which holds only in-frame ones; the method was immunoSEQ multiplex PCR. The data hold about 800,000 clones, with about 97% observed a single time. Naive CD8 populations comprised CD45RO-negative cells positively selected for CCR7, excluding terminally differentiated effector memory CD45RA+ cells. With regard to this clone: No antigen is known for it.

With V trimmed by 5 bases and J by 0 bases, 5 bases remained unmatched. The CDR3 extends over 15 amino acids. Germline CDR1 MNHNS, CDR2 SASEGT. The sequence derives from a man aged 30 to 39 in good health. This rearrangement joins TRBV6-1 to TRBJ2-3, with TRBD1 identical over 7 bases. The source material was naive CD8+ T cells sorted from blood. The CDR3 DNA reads TGTGCCAGCAGTCCAGGGGGAGCTAGCACAGATACGCAGTATTTT. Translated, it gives CASSPGGASTDTQYF.